Included here is one TCR beta chain sequence, with context. What it binds is unknown. The junction differs from germline at one of its ends, possibly a read error. A modified ARM-PCR protocol with three rounds of nested PCR amplified TCRbeta. MiXCR, applied by TCRdb to the multiplex PCR reads, yields one record per CDR3 protein. Of 60,000 to 100,000 distinct CDR3 sequences in the sample, 76% were seen once. The length of the CDR3 is 14 residues. The template was RNA from unsorted bulk tissue. Distant lung tissue was collected more than 3 cm away from the tumor edge. The data belong to a study of tumor and adjacent non-tumor tissue in lung cancer. The study, taken as a whole, reports: Shorter survival was associated with higher TCR diversity in tumors. Significantly higher TCR diversity was found in tumor than normal lung.

The V call is TRBV12-3 or TRBV12-4, the J call TRBJ2-7, with D tentatively TRBD2 (6 bases). The clonotype originates from a man in his sixties or seventies with non-small cell lung cancer. Sequencing input: distant non-tumor lung tissue. The CDR3 here is CAISLLILGSEQYF. The CDR3 DNA reads as TGTGCCATCAGTCTCCTGATACTCGGGAGTGAGCAGTACTTC.